The text below deals with one T cell receptor (beta chain). Its antigen is as yet unknown. This specimen belongs to a study of cytomegalovirus exposure and HLA in healthy donors. Produced via immunoSEQ multiplex PCR; TCRdb's table is partial and in-frame only. The table lists 55,000 to 65,000 clones, around 95% of them singletons. Study results and caveats: Reports showed the classifier diagnosing cytomegalovirus status with high specificity and sensitivity.

With V trimmed by 6 bases and J by 6 bases, 8 bases remained unmatched. The CDR3 has 15 amino acids. Per germline, CDR1 PRHDT and CDR2 FYEKMQ (reference sequence). Sequencing was carried out using PBMCs. This chain uses TRBV13 with TRBJ1-6; 7 bases agree with TRBD1. This TCR was recovered from a woman between 18 and 29 years old in good health and CMV-seropositive. CDR3 loop: CASSLSTGRNSPLHF. In DNA, the CDR3 is TGTGCCAGCAGTCTATCGACAGGGCGTAATTCACCCCTCCACTTT.